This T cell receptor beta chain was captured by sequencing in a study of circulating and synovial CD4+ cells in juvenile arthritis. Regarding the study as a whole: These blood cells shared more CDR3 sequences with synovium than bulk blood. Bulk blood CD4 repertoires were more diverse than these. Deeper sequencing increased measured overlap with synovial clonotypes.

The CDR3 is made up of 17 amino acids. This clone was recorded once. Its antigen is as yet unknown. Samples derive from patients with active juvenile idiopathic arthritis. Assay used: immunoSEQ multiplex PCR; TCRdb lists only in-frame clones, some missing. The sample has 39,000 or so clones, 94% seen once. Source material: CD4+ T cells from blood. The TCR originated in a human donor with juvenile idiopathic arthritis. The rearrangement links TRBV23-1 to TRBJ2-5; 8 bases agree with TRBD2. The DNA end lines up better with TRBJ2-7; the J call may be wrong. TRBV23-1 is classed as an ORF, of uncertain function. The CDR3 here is CASSQSGGGGSSYEQYF. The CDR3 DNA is TGCGCCAGCAGTCAATCGGGGGGCGGGGGGTCCTCCTACGAGCAGTACTTC.